These 9 T cell receptor beta chains share one sample of origin, sequenced in a study of blood T cells in healthy people across ages. With a J-beta primer mix and a sample-barcoded 5' primer, a second PCR ran about 6 to 11 cycles. TCRdb independently ran MiXCR on the 5' RACE reads; one entry per CDR3 protein. The table lists 1.6 million or so distinct CDR3 sequences, about 35% of them singletons. The sample comprised blood. The receptors stem from a woman in her twenties or thirties in good health.

This clonotype has a handful of counts. The chain joins TRBV25-1 to TRBJ2-1, with D maybe TRBD2 (6 bases). There are 14 residues in the CDR3. Germline V CDR1 and CDR2: MGHDK, SYGVNS. The germline V and J ends were trimmed by 11 bases and 2 bases, with 16 bases remaining between them. CDR3 sequence (DNA): TGTGCCTCCAGAGAGGGCGGGGCCTACAATGAGCAGTTCTTC. Residues: CASREGGAYNEQFF. Full variable domain (missing parts from reference TRBV25-1 and TRBJ2-1): EADIYQTPRYLVIGTGKKITLECSQTMGHDKMYWYQQDPGMELHLIHYSYGVNSTEKGDLSSESTVSRIRTEHFPLTLESARPSHTSQYLCASREGGAYNEQFFGPGTRLTVL.

This clonotype was detected a few times. The chain has TRBV6-5 and TRBJ2-1; 8 bases match TRBD2. The CDR3 consists of 16 residues. With V trimmed by 4 bases and J by 2 bases, 7 bases remained unmatched. The germline V gene encodes CDR1 MNHEY and CDR2 SVGAGI. The CDR3 DNA reads TGTGCCAGCAGTTCCCGGGCGGGAGGAACCTACAATGAGCAGTTCTTC. Protein product: CASSSRAGGTYNEQFF.

In this sample, this clonotype turned up a few times. This chain links TRBV6-6 with TRBJ2-5; 11 bases line up with TRBD2. V trimming: 0 bases; J trimming: 6 bases; junction bases outside the gene matches: 6. The CDR3 is 16 residues long. Germline V gene lookup returns CDR1 MNHNY and CDR2 SVGAGI (reference sequence). The CDR3 coding sequence is TGTGCCAGCAGTTACTCTCCTAGCGGGGGGCCCAAGACCCAGTACTTC. Its translation is CASSYSPSGGPKTQYF.

This clonotype appeared a few times. The V and J genes are TRBV25-1 and TRBJ2-7; unclear D gene. The germline V gene has CDR1 MGHDK and CDR2 SYGVNS. This CDR3 has 12 amino acids. V was trimmed by 3 bases and J by 3 bases, leaving 6 bases between them. The CDR3 protein is CASSDEVYEQYF. The DNA for the CDR3 is TGTGCCAGCAGTGATGAGGTCTACGAGCAGTACTTC.

This chain uses TRBV23-1 with TRBJ2-7; D may match TRBD1 or TRBD2 (5 bases each). TRBV23-1 counts as an open reading frame of uncertain function. V lost 4 bases and J lost 4, with 26 bases in between. The CDR3 runs to 18 residues. Here the CDR3 DNA reads TGCGCCAGCAGTCCCCCTCTAACCCCGGGACCCGCTCCTTACGAGCAGTACTTC. Its translation is CASSPPLTPGPAPYEQYF.

The chain's CDR3 is CASRSPGGETQYF. The CDR3 bases are TGTGCCAGTCGAAGCCCAGGTGGGGAGACCCAGTACTTC. The chain recombines TRBV6-5 with TRBJ2-5; D call uncertain. The CDR3 covers 13 residues. V gave up 9 bases and J gave up 5 bases, with 16 bases separating them. Germline CDR1 reads MNHEY; CDR2 reads SVGAGI.

The table lists this clonotype with a few counts. The chain is built from TRBV5-4 and TRBJ2-3; 12 nucleotides align to TRBD2. V shed 2 bases, J shed 7 bases, and the junction held 11 bases outside the gene matches. Germline V gives CDR1 SGHNT, CDR2 YYREEE (reference sequence). This CDR3 is 17 amino acids long. The CDR3 loop is CASSLGNLAGGKNTQYF. DNA for the CDR3: TGTGCCAGCAGCTTAGGGAACCTAGCGGGGGGGAAAAATACGCAGTATTTT.

The table lists this clonotype with a few counts. The chain couples TRBV9 to TRBJ1-1; 10 nucleotides align to TRBD1. With V trimmed by 3 bases and J by 5 bases, 13 bases remained unmatched. The CDR3 is made up of 17 amino acids. Germline values: CDR1 SGDLS, CDR2 YYNGEE. The CDR3 coding sequence is TGTGCCAGCAGCGCGTCCGGGACAGGGGTTCTGGGGACTGAAGCTTTCTTT. Translating it yields CASSASGTGVLGTEAFF. Complete variable domain (other parts from reference TRBV9 and TRBJ1-1): DSGVTQTPKHLITATGQRVTLRCSPRSGDLSVYWYQQSLDQGLQFLIQYYNGEERAKGNILERFSAQQFPDLHSELNLSSLELGDSALYFCASSASGTGVLGTEAFFGQGTRLTVV.

In this sample, this clonotype turned up a few times. V usage is TRBV28 and J usage is TRBJ2-1, with 14 bases identical to TRBD2. Germline V gene lookup returns CDR1 MDHEN and CDR2 SYDVKM. The CDR3 is 13 residues long. V shed 11 bases, J shed 8 bases, and the junction held 5 bases outside the gene matches. The CDR3 nucleotides read TGTGCCGGGACTAGCGGGAGTGGCGATGAGCAGTTCTTC. Residues: CAGTSGSGDEQFF.